In this sample, the clone carrying this TCR beta chain turned up a few times. Its matching antigen is unknown. The data were obtained in a study of vaccination and CD4 T cells after COVID-19. Treatment described: 10-day PBMC culture with coronavirus spike peptide pools or control peptides (ViraFEST assay). Following expansion of antigen-specific T cells with peptide pools, ViraFEST then sequenced TCRs. Peptide pools at around 9.2 ug/ml and IL-2 at 10 IU/ml were added to cultures of 1.8 million or so PBMCs per well. Sequenced with the Oncomine TCR Beta short-read assay was DNA taken from cultured CD4+ T cells. TCRdb processed the PCR reads anew with MiXCR; each CDR3 protein has one entry. The table shows 15,000 to 20,000 distinct CDR3 sequences, with 51% occurring only once. Germline CDR1 MDHEN, CDR2 SYDVKM. With V trimmed by 6 bases and J by 8 bases, 9 bases remained unmatched. This CDR3 is 13 amino acids long.

This TCR came from a human donor who had recovered from COVID-19. The sample in question was CD4+ T cells from blood, cultured in vitro, obtained before SARS-CoV-2 vaccination. This sequence joins TRBV28 and TRBJ1-2; 7 bases map to TRBD1. CDR3 sequence reads: CASSRGNGRGYTF. The CDR3 nucleotides are TGTGCCAGCAGCAGGGGGAACGGACGGGGCTACACCTTC.